This entry features one T cell receptor beta chain sequence. Profiled with immunoSEQ multiplex PCR; TCRdb holds only in-frame clones, not every one. Of over 350,000 clones in the sample, approximately 90% were seen once. The sample is drawn from a study of blood T cell repertoires in COVID-19. The CDR3 loop spans 14 amino acids. Germline V CDR1 and CDR2: MNHNS, SASEGT. V lost 0 bases to trimming and J lost 5 bases, with 10 bases between them. Sequencing was performed on peripheral blood. The rearrangement links TRBV6-1 to TRBJ1-2; D is possibly TRBD1 (5 bases). The source is a woman in her twenties or thirties with acute or convalescent COVID-19. In nucleotides, the CDR3 is TGTGCCAGCAGTGAAGCGCTTCAGGGTTATGGCTACACCTTC. Protein sequence: CASSEALQGYGYTF.